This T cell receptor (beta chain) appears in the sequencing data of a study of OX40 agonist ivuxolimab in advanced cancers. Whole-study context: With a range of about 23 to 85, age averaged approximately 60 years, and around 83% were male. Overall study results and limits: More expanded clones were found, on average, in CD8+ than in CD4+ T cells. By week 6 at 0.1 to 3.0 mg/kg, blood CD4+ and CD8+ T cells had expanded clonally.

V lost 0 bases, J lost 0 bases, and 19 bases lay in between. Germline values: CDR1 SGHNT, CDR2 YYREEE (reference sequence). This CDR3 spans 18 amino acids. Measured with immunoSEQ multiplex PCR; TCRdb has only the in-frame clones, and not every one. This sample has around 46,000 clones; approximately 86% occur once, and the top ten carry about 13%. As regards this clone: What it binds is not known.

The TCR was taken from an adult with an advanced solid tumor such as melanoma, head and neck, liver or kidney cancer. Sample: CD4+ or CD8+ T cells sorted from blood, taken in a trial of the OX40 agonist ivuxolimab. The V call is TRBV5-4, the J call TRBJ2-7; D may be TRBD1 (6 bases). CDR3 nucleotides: TGTGCCAGCAGCTTGGGACCGACCCGGACAGAACTCTCCTACGAGCAGTACTTC. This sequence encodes CASSLGPTRTELSYEQYF.